These T cell receptor beta chains were read from a single sample in a study of shared clonotypes between healthy human individuals. Some clones are missing from TCRdb's copy, which holds only in-frame ones; the method was immunoSEQ multiplex PCR. This sample yields roughly 600,000 clones, of which nearly 98% are seen a single time; 0.25% to 0.35% belongs to the top ten. Sequences were obtained from naive CD8+ T cells sorted from blood. The receptors were gathered from a young man in good health. Both conserved end residues are part of each CDR3. The order of the fields is J gene, clone size, V gene, D gene, CDR3 protein, CDR3 DNA. A D gene is named only where the DNA matches it firmly. Only part of the rows carry a size: once, few, many, or a class if the clone is expanded.

j_gene: TRBJ1-2
abundance: .
v_gene: TRBV10-3
d_gene: .
CDR3aa: CASLGRTNYGYTF
CDR3nt: TGTGCCTCCCTTGGACGGACGAACTATGGCTACACCTTC

j_gene: TRBJ2-7
abundance: .
v_gene: TRBV7-9
d_gene: .
CDR3aa: CASSSSTSSTYEQYF
CDR3nt: TGTGCCAGCAGCTCCTCAACATCTTCAACCTACGAGCAGTACTTC

j_gene: TRBJ2-7
abundance: .
v_gene: TRBV29-1
d_gene: TRBD1
CDR3aa: CSVEAQGKGYEQYF
CDR3nt: TGCAGCGTTGAAGCACAGGGGAAAGGCTACGAGCAGTACTTC

j_gene: TRBJ1-4
abundance: .
v_gene: TRBV7-9
d_gene: TRBD1
CDR3aa: CASSLWQGAPEKLFF
CDR3nt: TGTGCCAGCAGCCTATGGCAGGGGGCGCCTGAAAAACTGTTTTTT

j_gene: TRBJ2-7
abundance: once
v_gene: TRBV2
d_gene: .
CDR3aa: CASSEAPGASYEQYF
CDR3nt: TGTGCCAGCAGTGAAGCCCCAGGGGCCTCCTACGAGCAGTACTTC

j_gene: TRBJ2-3
abundance: once
v_gene: TRBV4-1
d_gene: TRBD2
CDR3aa: CASSPSASGSTDTQYF
CDR3nt: TGCGCCAGCAGCCCTTCCGCTAGCGGGAGCACAGATACGCAGTATTTT

j_gene: TRBJ2-1
abundance: .
v_gene: TRBV7-9
d_gene: TRBD2
CDR3aa: CASSSVAGTVFYEQFF
CDR3nt: TGTGCCAGCAGCTCCGTAGCGGGGACCGTTTTTTATGAGCAGTTCTTC

j_gene: TRBJ2-2
abundance: .
v_gene: TRBV7-6
d_gene: .
CDR3aa: CASSTYTGELFF
CDR3nt: TGTGCCAGCAGCACGTATACCGGGGAGCTGTTTTTT

j_gene: TRBJ2-7
abundance: .
v_gene: TRBV30
d_gene: TRBD1
CDR3aa: CAWAGTGGVEQYF
CDR3nt: TGTGCCTGGGCCGGGACAGGGGGCGTGGAGCAGTACTTC

j_gene: TRBJ2-1
abundance: .
v_gene: TRBV7-9
d_gene: TRBD2
CDR3aa: CASSNTGTSGSSDEQFF
CDR3nt: TGTGCCAGCAGCAACACCGGGACTAGCGGGAGCTCGGATGAGCAGTTCTTC

j_gene: TRBJ2-7
abundance: .
v_gene: TRBV5-1
d_gene: TRBD1
CDR3aa: CASRYIAGTGFYEQYF
CDR3nt: TGCGCCAGCAGGTATATAGCCGGGACAGGCTTCTACGAGCAGTACTTC

j_gene: TRBJ1-1
abundance: .
v_gene: TRBV5-4
d_gene: .
CDR3aa: CASSPDGGYTEAFF
CDR3nt: TGTGCCAGCAGCCCAGATGGCGGATACACTGAAGCTTTCTTT

j_gene: TRBJ1-1
abundance: .
v_gene: TRBV5-4
d_gene: TRBD1
CDR3aa: CASSFGTGITEAFF
CDR3nt: TGTGCCAGCAGCTTCGGGACAGGGATCACTGAAGCTTTCTTT

j_gene: TRBJ1-3
abundance: .
v_gene: TRBV11-2
d_gene: .
CDR3aa: CASSLEPWGNTIYF
CDR3nt: TGTGCCAGCAGCTTGGAGCCATGGGGAAACACCATATATTTT

j_gene: TRBJ1-2
abundance: .
v_gene: TRBV6-1
d_gene: .
CDR3aa: CASRGLDKGDIGYTF
CDR3nt: TGTGCCAGCAGGGGACTGGACAAGGGAGACATTGGCTACACCTTC

j_gene: TRBJ1-2
abundance: once
v_gene: TRBV12-5
d_gene: .
CDR3aa: CASGLGAPNYGYTF
CDR3nt: TGTGCTAGTGGTTTGGGTGCGCCGAACTATGGCTACACCTTC